This is a list of T cell receptor beta chains from one sample in a study of T-cell memory formation after mild COVID-19. TCRdb recomputed calls from the 5' RACE reads with MiXCR, one row per CDR3 protein. Of 250,000 or so distinct CDR3 sequences in the sample, 8.5% to 9.5% are singletons; the top ten hold 20% to 25%. Sample: PBMCs or a T cell subset sorted from them (not recorded which). These receptors all stem from a man younger than 30 who had mild COVID-19 (a few samples of this study predate the infection). Cell type and time point are not known. Both conserved end residues are part of each CDR3. Each record gives: clone size, D gene, V gene, J gene, CDR3 DNA, CDR3 protein. A D gene is named only where the DNA matches it firmly. The size field is filled for only some rows; it gives once, few, many or a size class.

many	.	TRBV4-1	TRBJ1-1	TGCGCCAGCCGCGGCCTACTCCTCAACACTGAAGCTTTCTTT	CASRGLLLNTEAFF
many	.	TRBV5-1	TRBJ1-2	TGCGCCAGCAGCTCGACACTCATAAGCTACACCTTC	CASSSTLISYTF
.	.	TRBV5-6	TRBJ2-3	TGTGCCAGCAGCTGGGCACGGGGAGATACGCAGTATTTT	CASSWARGDTQYF
few	.	TRBV9	TRBJ2-3	TGTGCCAGCAGCGCCCGGGGTGGCCGCACCACAGATACGCAGTATTTT	CASSARGGRTTDTQYF
many	TRBD1	TRBV5-1	TRBJ1-6	TGCGCCAGCAGCTCGGACAGGGGGAATTCACCCCTCCACTTT	CASSSDRGNSPLHF
many	.	TRBV27	TRBJ2-3	TGTGCCAGCAGTTTGCAGACTAGCACAGATACGCAGTATTTT	CASSLQTSTDTQYF
.	.	TRBV20-1	TRBJ2-7	TGCAGTGCTAGTAGGCAGATTACCTCCTACGAGCAGTACTTC	CSASRQITSYEQYF
.	.	TRBV20-1	TRBJ2-1	TGCAGTGCTGGGGGCACAATATACAATGAGCAGTTCTTC	CSAGGTIYNEQFF
many	.	TRBV4-1	TRBJ2-1	TGCGCCAGCAGCCAAGGGTTCGTTGATGAGCAGTTCTTC	CASSQGFVDEQFF
many	TRBD1	TRBV5-1	TRBJ1-1	TGCGCCAGCGTGCCGGGACAGGATTTCAACACTGAAGCTTTCTTT	CASVPGQDFNTEAFF
.	.	TRBV4-3	TRBJ1-1	TGCGCCAGCAGCCAAGATATCGGCGGGAACACTGAAGCTTTCTTT	CASSQDIGGNTEAFF
many	.	TRBV6-5	TRBJ1-1	TGTGCCAGCAGTTTAGGCCCGATTAGGACTGAAGCTTTCTTT	CASSLGPIRTEAFF
few	.	TRBV28	TRBJ1-6	TGTGCCAGCAGTTTAGACGGACGAGGTTCACCCCTCCACTTT	CASSLDGRGSPLHF
many	.	TRBV20-1	TRBJ1-4	TGCAGTGCTAGAGATGCAACTAATGAAAAACTGTTTTTT	CSARDATNEKLFF
.	.	TRBV7-3	TRBJ2-2	TGTGCCAGCAGCTTCGGAGGGACGAACACCGGGGAGCTGTTTTTT	CASSFGGTNTGELFF
few	.	TRBV5-1	TRBJ2-7	TGCGCCAGCAGCCGCAGTGTTAACTACGAGCAGTACTTC	CASSRSVNYEQYF
few	TRBD1	TRBV4-3	TRBJ2-7	TGCGCCAGCAGCCAAACGGGGGGGACAGGGGATCCCGAGCAGTACTTC	CASSQTGGTGDPEQYF
.	.	TRBV15	TRBJ2-3	TGTGCCACCAGCAGGACGGGACTGGCGGGGGATACGCAGTATTTT	CATSRTGLAGDTQYF
.	.	TRBV9	TRBJ2-1	TGTGCCAGCAGCGTAGTGGGGGCAGCGGTCGCCAATGAGCAGTTCTTC	CASSVVGAAVANEQFF
many	TRBD1	TRBV7-2	TRBJ2-1	TGTGCCAGCAGCTTAACTTACCCCCTTGGACAGGTCTACAATGAGCAGTTCTTC	CASSLTYPLGQVYNEQFF
.	TRBD1	TRBV20-1	TRBJ1-2	TGCAGTGCTAGGGAACTCTCTGGACAGGGGAACTATGGCTACACCTTC	CSARELSGQGNYGYTF
.	.	TRBV12-5	TRBJ2-4	TGTGCTAGTGGTCCAGACGTGGGCGAAGGAAACATTCAGTACTTC	CASGPDVGEGNIQYF